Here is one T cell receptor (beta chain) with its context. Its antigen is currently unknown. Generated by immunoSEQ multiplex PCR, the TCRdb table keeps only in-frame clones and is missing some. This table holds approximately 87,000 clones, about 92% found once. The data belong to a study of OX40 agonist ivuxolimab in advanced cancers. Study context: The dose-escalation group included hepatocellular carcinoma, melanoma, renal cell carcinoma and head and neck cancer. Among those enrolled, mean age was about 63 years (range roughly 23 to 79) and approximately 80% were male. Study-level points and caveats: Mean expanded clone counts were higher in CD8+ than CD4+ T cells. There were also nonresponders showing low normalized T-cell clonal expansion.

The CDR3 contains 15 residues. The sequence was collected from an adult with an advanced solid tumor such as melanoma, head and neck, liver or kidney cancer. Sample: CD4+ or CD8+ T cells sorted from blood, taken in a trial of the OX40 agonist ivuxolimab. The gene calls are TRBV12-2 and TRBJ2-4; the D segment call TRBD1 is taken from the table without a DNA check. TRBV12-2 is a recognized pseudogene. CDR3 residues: CASRSYTGTKNIQYF. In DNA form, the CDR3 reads TGTGCAAGTCGATCCTATACAGGTACCAAAAACATTCAGTACTTC.